The next 16 T cell receptor beta chains were all read from a single sample in a study of regulatory T cells in long-lasting Graves disease. Indicated time point: persistent/refractory GD, antithyroid drugs over 5 years with positive TRAb. Following extraction of RNA from PBMCs, that RNA was used to make the TCR library. To make TCR beta libraries, researchers used iRepertoire HTBI primers and Arm-PCR of CDR3 regions. One entry per CDR3 protein, called by TCRdb with MiXCR from the multiplex PCR reads. The sample holds about 660,000 distinct CDR3 sequences, approximately 29% seen once. The source material was peripheral blood mononuclear cells (PBMCs), sampled when the disease was refractory, from a patient treated with antithyroid drugs. The receptor set was obtained from a female donor with Graves disease.

This clonotype was counted a few times. The chain combines TRBV12-3 or TRBV12-4 with TRBJ2-7, with a tentative D call TRBD2 (6 bases). The length of the CDR3 is 13 residues. Between the trimmed V and J ends, which lost 1 base and 3 bases, there was a span of 7 bases. CDR3 coding DNA: TGTGCCAGCAGTTTAGGACTAGTCTACGAGCAGTACTTC. Its protein product is CASSLGLVYEQYF.

This clonotype was observed a handful of times. One end of the junction fails to match germline, which may point to a read error. The chain uses TRBV12-3 or TRBV12-4 and TRBJ1-2; 10 bases line up with TRBD1. CDR3 length: 13 amino acids. The CDR3 protein is CASSFGTGVGCTF. CDR3 bases: TGTGCCAGCAGTTTTGGGACAGGGGTTGGCTGCACCTTC.

This clonotype was detected only a few times. The chain is built from TRBV28 and TRBJ1-5; 8 bases map to TRBD1. The CDR3 totals 19 residues. CDR1 is MDHEN and CDR2 is SYDVKM in the germline V gene. V dropped 1 base and J dropped 1; count of bases not matched to a gene: 12. This CDR3 reads CASSLFQGASDWSNQPQHF. The CDR3 region has the DNA TGTGCCAGCAGTTTATTCCAGGGGGCATCGGATTGGAGCAATCAGCCCCAGCATTTT.

This clonotype was observed a handful of times. The CDR3 sequence: CASSYRSGGTGNEKLFF. CDR3 nucleotide sequence: TGTGCCAGCAGTTATCGGTCGGGCGGGACAGGGAATGAAAAACTGTTTTTT. The chain carries TRBV6-2 or TRBV6-3 and TRBJ1-4; 9 bases align to TRBD1. This CDR3 region has 17 residues. The V segment lost 3 bases and the J segment 5 bases; nucleotides outside the gene matches: 10. Per germline, CDR1 MNHEY and CDR2 SVGEGT.

This clonotype was seen only a few times. This chain connects TRBV5-1 to TRBJ1-1; no firm D call. The CDR3 has 14 amino acids. The germline V and J ends were trimmed by 3 bases and 2 bases, with 11 bases remaining between them. From germline, CDR1 is SGHRS and CDR2 YFSETQ. In DNA, the CDR3 is TGCGCCAGCAGCTCCCTTTCACAAAACACTGAAGCTTTCTTT. Residues: CASSSLSQNTEAFF.

The V and J genes are TRBV29-1 and TRBJ2-7; TRBD2 matches 10 bases. This CDR3 is 17 amino acids long. Unmatched junction bases numbered 16, after V lost 6 bases and J lost 2 bases. Germline V gives CDR1 SQVTM, CDR2 ANQGSEA. CDR3 nucleotides: TGCAGCGTCACCCGACCTACCTTAGCGGGGGGAGCCTACGAGCAGTACTTC. Protein sequence: CSVTRPTLAGGAYEQYF.

The rearrangement uses TRBV5-1 and TRBJ1-2; TRBD1 matches at 7 bases. The germline gives CDR1 SGHRS, CDR2 YFSETQ. The CDR3 has 16 amino acids. After removal of 3 bases from V and 2 bases from J, the junction contained 10 bases not matched to a gene. The CDR3 loop is CASSSLRDSVNYGYTF. For the CDR3, the DNA is TGCGCCAGCAGCTCCCTCCGGGACAGCGTAAACTATGGCTACACCTTC.

CDR3 coding DNA: TGTGCCAGTAGTATCACGGACGCTAGCAATCAGCCCCAGCATTTT. Its protein is CASSITDASNQPQHF. The chain employs TRBV19 and TRBJ1-5; D gene unclear. Deletions cut 3 bases from V and 0 bases from J, with 9 bases between. Germline CDR1 reads LNHDA; CDR2 reads SQIVND (reference sequence). The CDR3 covers 15 residues.

There are many counts of this clonotype. The chain links TRBV2 to TRBJ1-6, with D maybe TRBD1 (5 bases). V gave up 1 base and J gave up 5 bases, with 21 bases separating them. CDR1 and CDR2 (germline): SNHLY, FYNNEI. The CDR3 totals 19 residues. The CDR3 region has the DNA TGTGCCAGCAGTGAAGGGTTCGGCTCCGGGGCACATGATAATTCACCCCTCCACTTT. This translates into CASSEGFGSGAHDNSPLHF.

This clonotype was found a few times. V is TRBV5-1 and J is TRBJ1-4, with D perhaps TRBD1 (5 bases). V dropped 4 bases and J dropped 8 bases, with 18 bases sitting between them. From germline, CDR1 is SGHRS and CDR2 YFSETQ. The CDR3 extends over 15 amino acids. Here the CDR3 DNA reads TGCGCCAGCAGCGCCTCCGGGACTAAGGGGGAAAAACTGTTTTTT. Its protein is CASSASGTKGEKLFF.

This clonotype turned up a few times. V is TRBV29-1 and J is TRBJ2-5; D uncertain. The germline V gene has CDR1 SQVTM and CDR2 ANQGSEA. This CDR3 region has 12 residues. The ends were cut back, 5 bases at V and 2 bases at J, with 9 bases in the middle. CDR3 coding DNA: TGCAGCGTTAGACTCGCTCAAGAGACCCAGTACTTC. It is translated as CSVRLAQETQYF.

This clonotype was found a few times. The rearrangement links TRBV7-9 to TRBJ1-1; D is unresolved. CDR3 size: 13 residues. Germline lookup yields CDR1 SEHNR and CDR2 FQNEAQ (reference sequence). Trimming cost V 8 bases and J 0 bases, with 10 bases left between them. The CDR3 DNA sequence: TGTGCCAGCGGAGGATTTATGAACACTGAAGCTTTCTTT. This codes for CASGGFMNTEAFF.

This clonotype appeared a few times. The genes are TRBV12-3 or TRBV12-4 and TRBJ1-4; D gene uncertain. The CDR3 runs to 14 residues. V was shortened by 6 bases and J by 4 bases, with 12 bases between the two germline ends. The CDR3 sequence: CASSPSGFNEKLFF. The CDR3 nucleotides are TGTGCCAGCAGCCCGTCCGGGTTTAATGAAAAACTGTTTTTT.

Here the CDR3 reads CSVGGFVGSYEQYF. CDR3 in DNA: TGCAGCGTGGGGGGATTCGTTGGGTCCTACGAGCAGTACTTC. This chain connects TRBV29-1 to TRBJ2-7, with D possibly TRBD2 on 6 matching bases. Germline V gene data show CDR1 as SQVTM and CDR2 as ANQGSEA. This CDR3 has 14 residues. Trimming took off 6 bases at V and 1 base at J, with 16 bases between the two ends.

This clonotype turned up a few times. This chain links TRBV10-2 with TRBJ2-4, with D maybe TRBD1 (6 bases). The DNA end is more similar to TRBJ2-5, so the J call may be wrong. The CDR3 extends over 14 amino acids. Germline V lookup: CDR1 WSHSY, CDR2 SAAADI. The CDR3 region has the DNA TGCGCCAGCAGTGAGGCGAACAGGGCGGAGACCCAGTACTTC. Its translation: CASSEANRAETQYF.

The chain joins TRBV12-3 or TRBV12-4 to TRBJ1-1, with D possibly matching TRBD1 (6 bases). The CDR3 length is 16 residues. V was cut by 6 bases and J by 2 bases, with 19 bases left in between. In DNA form, the CDR3 reads TGTGCCAGCAGGGCCGGCTTTGGGGGCTTTAACACTGAAGCTTTCTTT. This codes for CASRAGFGGFNTEAFF.